This T cell receptor beta chain was sequenced during a study of siplizumab effects on memory and regulatory T cells. CDR1 is SGHVS and CDR2 is FQNEAQ in the germline V gene. Trimming pared 1 base from V and 7 bases from J, leaving 11 bases between. The CDR3 has 13 amino acids. Study-level points and caveats: A small minority of alloreactive clones were mapped to unstimulated subsets. Greater diversity than memory cells seemed evident in naive T cells, which also appeared to be major alloresponse contributors.

With regard to this clone: What it binds is not known.

Sequencing of each sample assayed 75,000 to 100,000 TCR templates. Generated by immunoSEQ multiplex PCR, the TCRdb table keeps only in-frame clones and is missing some. Counted here are around 100,000 clones, 91% occurring once; the ten biggest clones make up 0.15%. The chain joins TRBV7-8 to TRBJ2-7; D perhaps matches TRBD1 (5 bases). The receptor was derived from a human donor in good health. The sample consisted of CD4+ T cells sorted from blood. DNA of the CDR3: TGTGCCAGCAGCTTAGGGACATTGGGAGAGCAGTACTTC. Encoded protein: CASSLGTLGEQYF.